One sample yielded the 25 T cell receptor beta chains listed below, sequenced in a study of CD8 T cells in Susac syndrome. RNA amounts of 0.5 to 1 ug underwent reverse transcription with random hexamers. TCRdb re-analysed the immunoSEQ multiplex PCR reads in MiXCR, keeping a single row per CDR3 protein. This sample yields over 130,000 distinct CDR3 sequences, of which approximately 95% are seen a single time; 0.13% to 0.15% belongs to the top ten. Specimen: CD4+ T cells from PBMCs. The source is a human donor with Susac syndrome.

The chain joins TRBV30 to TRBJ1-1, with 7 bases that match TRBD1. CDR1 and CDR2 (germline): GTSNPN, SVGIG (reference sequence). J gave up 5 bases and V 4 bases, and 7 bases lay outside the gene matches. The CDR3 contains 13 residues. CDR3 amino acids: CAWTKTGRTEAFF. The CDR3, as DNA: TGTGCCTGGACGAAGACAGGGAGGACTGAAGCTTTCTTT.

J is TRBJ2-7 and V is TRBV7-9; D might be TRBD1 (6 bases). With 7 bases removed from V and 1 base from J, the gap between germline ends came to 17 bases. The CDR3 has 15 amino acids. CDR1 and CDR2 from the germline V gene are SEHNR and FQNEAQ (reference sequence). CDR3 in amino acids: CASTPAPRGSYEQYF. In DNA form, the CDR3 reads TGTGCCAGCACCCCTGCGCCGAGGGGGTCCTACGAGCAGTACTTC.

The rearrangement joins TRBV3-1 to TRBJ2-7; D remains ambiguous. Germline CDR1 reads LGHDT; CDR2 reads YNNKEL (reference sequence). Trimming pared 0 bases from V and 2 bases from J, leaving 5 bases between. The CDR3 runs to 13 residues. CDR3 sequence (DNA): TGTGCCAGCAGCCAAGAGAATACCTACGAGCAGTACTTC. Its protein product is CASSQENTYEQYF.

CDR3 region: CASRTGTPPSTFF. CDR3 bases: TGTGCCAGCAGAACCGGGACCCCGCCGAGCACTTTCTTT. The chain uses TRBV6-1 and TRBJ1-1, with D possibly TRBD1 on 5 matching bases. Per germline, CDR1 MNHNS and CDR2 SASEGT. V lost 6 bases and J 12 bases, leaving 20 bases between the germline ends. This CDR3 spans 13 amino acids.

The chain carries TRBV6-2 or TRBV6-3 and TRBJ1-2; D may be TRBD1 (6 bases). With 11 bases removed from V and 9 bases from J, the gap between germline ends came to 16 bases. This CDR3 contains 11 residues. Germline V CDR1 and CDR2: MNHEY, SVGEGT. The DNA for the CDR3 is TGTGCCGCGAATGACAGGCTACGCTACACCTTC. Protein: CAANDRLRYTF.

V usage is TRBV29-1 and J usage is TRBJ2-3, with unresolved D. Per germline, CDR1 SQVTM and CDR2 ANQGSEA. V lost 0 bases, J lost 0 bases, and 7 bases lay in between. The CDR3 covers 14 residues. The CDR3, as DNA: TGCAGCGTTGAAGATCAACACAGCACAGATACGCAGTATTTT. This codes for CSVEDQHSTDTQYF.

The rearrangement joins TRBV29-1 to TRBJ2-3; 13 bases map to TRBD2. Trimming took 6 bases from V and 2 from J; bases not matched to a gene: 2. The CDR3 has 14 residues. Germline CDR1 reads SQVTM; CDR2 reads ANQGSEA. The CDR3 DNA reads TGCAGCGTGGGACTAGCGGGGCACACAGATACGCAGTATTTT. This gives the protein CSVGLAGHTDTQYF.

The chain carries TRBV9 and TRBJ1-2; unclear D gene. The CDR3 contains 13 residues. Trimming removed 4 bases at V and 3 bases at J, with 10 bases between. Germline V gives CDR1 SGDLS, CDR2 YYNGEE. The CDR3 DNA sequence: TGTGCCAGCAGCCTGGACGGCCACTATGGCTACACCTTC. Its translation is CASSLDGHYGYTF. Using reference TRBV9 and TRBJ1-2 for the parts outside the CDR3, the full variable domain is DSGVTQTPKHLITATGQRVTLRCSPRSGDLSVYWYQQSLDQGLQFLIQYYNGEERAKGNILERFSAQQFPDLHSELNLSSLELGDSALYFCASSLDGHYGYTFGSGTRLTVV.

This chain joins TRBV20-1 and TRBJ2-3; D not certain. The V and J ends lost 4 bases and 4 bases respectively, with 6 bases between them. The CDR3 length is 11 residues. CDR1 and CDR2 (germline): DFQATT, SNEGSKA (reference sequence). The CDR3, as DNA: TGCAGTGCTAAACTCCCAGATACGCAGTATTTT. Translating it yields CSAKLPDTQYF.

This chain links TRBV18 with TRBJ2-1, with D possibly matching TRBD1 (7 bases). In germline, CDR1 is KGHSH, CDR2 LQKENI. This CDR3 comprises 17 residues. V was pared by 6 bases and J by 6 bases, with 24 bases between. CDR3 bases: TGTGCCAGCTCCGGAACCAAACAGGGGAGGTCACGCAATGAGCAGTTCTTC. Its protein is CASSGTKQGRSRNEQFF.

CDR3 protein: CASSPRETGELFF. As DNA, the CDR3 is TGCGCCAGCAGCCCCAGAGAAACCGGGGAGCTGTTTTTT. The chain carries TRBV5-1 and TRBJ2-2; D gene unclear. Trimming cost V 4 bases and J 5 bases, with 9 bases left between them. The CDR3 totals 13 residues. From germline, CDR1 is SGHRS and CDR2 YFSETQ.

V gene TRBV30 combines with J gene TRBJ2-1; 7 bases line up with TRBD1. V lost 7 bases, J lost 8 bases, and 11 bases stayed unmatched. CDR1 and CDR2 from the germline V gene are GTSNPN and SVGIG (reference sequence). The CDR3 totals 13 residues. The CDR3 region is CAYLQGPGDEQFF. The DNA for the CDR3 is TGTGCCTATCTACAGGGGCCAGGGGATGAGCAGTTCTTC.

The chain employs TRBV6-5 and TRBJ2-6; D remains ambiguous. Trimming stripped 7 bases from V and 2 bases from J, with 12 bases between. The CDR3 covers 15 residues. CDR1 is MNHEY, CDR2 SVGAGI, per germline. In DNA, the CDR3 is TGTGCCAGCAAACCCTTTGGCGCTGGGGCCAACGTCCTGACTTTC. It specifies CASKPFGAGANVLTF.

The rearrangement links TRBV19 to TRBJ1-5, with TRBD1 identical over 7 bases. J gave up 3 bases and V 5 bases, and 10 bases lay outside the gene matches. The length of the CDR3 is 16 residues. Germline CDR1 and CDR2: LNHDA and SQIVND (reference sequence). CDR3 residues: CASSSRQGVDNQPQHF. CDR3 bases: TGTGCCAGTAGTTCCAGACAGGGCGTTGACAATCAGCCCCAGCATTTT.

The chain links TRBV30 to TRBJ2-5, with D possibly TRBD2 on 6 matching bases. The ends were cut back, 3 bases at V and 0 bases at J, with 17 bases in the middle. The CDR3 contains 16 residues. The germline CDR1 and CDR2 sequences are GTSNPN and SVGIG (reference sequence). The chain's CDR3 is CAWSGNGGADQETQYF. CDR3 DNA sequence: TGTGCCTGGAGCGGAAATGGCGGGGCGGACCAAGAGACCCAGTACTTC.

This clonotype was seen just once. The chain carries TRBV18 and TRBJ2-5; D remains ambiguous. This CDR3 spans 14 amino acids. Deletions cut 2 bases from V and 1 base from J, with 8 bases between. Per germline, CDR1 KGHSH and CDR2 LQKENI. The chain's CDR3 is CASSPSRSQETQYF. As DNA, the CDR3 is TGTGCCAGCTCACCAAGTCGGAGCCAAGAGACCCAGTACTTC.

The rearrangement links TRBV30 to TRBJ1-4; the D gene is possibly TRBD1 (6 bases). V was pared by 1 base and J by 8 bases, with 14 bases between. Germline V gene data show CDR1 as GTSNPN and CDR2 as SVGIG (reference sequence). This CDR3 comprises 14 residues. Here the CDR3 reads CAWSDWGAGEKLFF. The DNA of the CDR3 is TGTGCCTGGAGTGACTGGGGGGCGGGAGAAAAACTGTTTTTT.

J is TRBJ2-3 and V is TRBV5-1; D remains ambiguous. The CDR3 has 14 residues. Germline CDR1 and CDR2: SGHRS and YFSETQ. V was clipped by 5 bases and J by 4 bases, with 14 bases between them. CDR3 nucleotide sequence: TGCGCCAGCAGAAAGAATTTGGGCGCAGATACGCAGTATTTT. Translating it yields CASRKNLGADTQYF.

This clonotype was picked up one time. CDR3 in amino acids: CASSKSGPSSYEQYF. The CDR3 region has the DNA TGTGCCAGCAGCAAAAGTGGCCCCAGCTCCTACGAGCAGTACTTC. The chain recombines TRBV21-1 with TRBJ2-7; the D call of TRBD1 is as the table states it, not checked on the DNA. TRBV21-1 is a pseudogene. This CDR3 has 15 residues.

The rearrangement joins TRBV12-3 or TRBV12-4 to TRBJ2-5; 9 nucleotides match TRBD2. The CDR3 covers 15 residues. Losses at the gene ends were 3 bases for V and 3 bases for J; bases not matched to a gene: 5. For the CDR3, the DNA is TGTGCCAGCAGTTTCGGGGCTAGCGGGGAAGAGACCCAGTACTTC. Protein product: CASSFGASGEETQYF.

The V call is TRBV9, the J call TRBJ1-2; D gene uncertain. This CDR3 is 13 amino acids long. CDR1 and CDR2 (germline): SGDLS, YYNGEE. Trimming removed 3 bases from V and 2 bases from J, with 8 bases in between. The CDR3 DNA follows: TGTGCCAGCAGCGAAGACACCAACTATGGCTACACCTTC. Protein product: CASSEDTNYGYTF.

The chain is built from TRBV12-5 and TRBJ2-2, with 10 nucleotides matching TRBD2. Germline trimming cut 9 bases from V and 2 bases from J; bases unmatched to any gene: 3. The CDR3 consists of 14 residues. Per germline, CDR1 LGHNT and CDR2 FRNRAP. The CDR3 nucleotides read TGTGCTAGCCAGCGGGGGGGCAACACCGGGGAGCTGTTTTTT. Translated: CASQRGGNTGELFF.

The rearrangement links TRBV25-1 to TRBJ2-1; 7 positions agree with TRBD1. The length of the CDR3 is 17 residues. Trimming cost V 3 bases and J 4 bases; bases outside gene matches: 12. CDR1 and CDR2 (germline): MGHDK, SYGVNS. The CDR3 reads CASSEPTGASAYNEQFF. In DNA form, the CDR3 reads TGTGCCAGCAGTGAGCCCACAGGGGCCTCAGCATACAATGAGCAGTTCTTC.

This sequence joins TRBV15 and TRBJ2-7; unclear D gene. There are 15 residues in the CDR3. V was cut by 0 bases and J by 2 bases, with 11 bases left in between. In germline, CDR1 is LNHNV, CDR2 YYDKDF (reference sequence). The CDR3 protein is CATSRDPGRTYEQYF. CDR3 DNA sequence: TGTGCCACCAGCAGAGATCCGGGTCGGACCTACGAGCAGTACTTC.

This clonotype was seen just once. The chain links TRBV29-1 to TRBJ2-1; 10 bases are shared with TRBD1. Germline V gives CDR1 SQVTM, CDR2 ANQGSEA. The CDR3 totals 15 residues. V was clipped by 7 bases and J by 2 bases; unmatched bases: 8. The CDR3 protein is CSGDRGSGPYNEQFF. The DNA of the CDR3 is TGCAGCGGGGACAGGGGTAGTGGCCCCTACAATGAGCAGTTCTTC.